This T cell receptor beta chain was obtained from a study of cytomegalovirus exposure and HLA in healthy donors. The study ran its PCR with 60 Vbeta and 13 Jbeta primers. The data were produced by immunoSEQ multiplex PCR, yet TCRdb's version contains in-frame clones alone and is incomplete. The table has about 43,000 clones, around three quarters seen once. The CDR3 covers 16 residues. Germline-derived CDR1 and CDR2 are MDHEN and SYDVKM. Deletions cut 0 bases from V and 0 bases from J, with 11 bases between. On this clone: Its antigen is still unknown.

Study findings and constraints: The Asian-associated ancestry cluster reportedly had fewer N-insertions than the approximately 690-donor mean in a later analysis. Per published accounts, TCR beta sequences correctly predicted the HLA-A and HLA-B alleles of most subjects.

The V call is TRBV28, the J call TRBJ1-1; no firm D call. This TCR was recovered from a man under 40 in good health and CMV-seronegative. The specimen was PBMCs. CDR3 nucleotide sequence: TGTGCCAGCAGTTTATGGCTGGAGGGCATGAACACTGAAGCTTTCTTT. Residues: CASSLWLEGMNTEAFF.